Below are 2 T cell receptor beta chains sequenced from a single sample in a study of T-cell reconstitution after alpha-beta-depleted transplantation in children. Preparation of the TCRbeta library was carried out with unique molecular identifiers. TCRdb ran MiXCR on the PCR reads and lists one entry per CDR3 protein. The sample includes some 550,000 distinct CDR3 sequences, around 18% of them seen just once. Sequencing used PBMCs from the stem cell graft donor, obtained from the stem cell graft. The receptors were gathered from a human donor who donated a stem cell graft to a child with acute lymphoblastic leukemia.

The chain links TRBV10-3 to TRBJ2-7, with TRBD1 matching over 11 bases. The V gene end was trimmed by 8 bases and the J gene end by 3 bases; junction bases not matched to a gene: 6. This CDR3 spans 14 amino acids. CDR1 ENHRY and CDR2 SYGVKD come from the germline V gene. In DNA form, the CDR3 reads TGTGCCATCCAAACCGGGACAGGGGGCTACGAGCAGTACTTC. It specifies CAIQTGTGGYEQYF.

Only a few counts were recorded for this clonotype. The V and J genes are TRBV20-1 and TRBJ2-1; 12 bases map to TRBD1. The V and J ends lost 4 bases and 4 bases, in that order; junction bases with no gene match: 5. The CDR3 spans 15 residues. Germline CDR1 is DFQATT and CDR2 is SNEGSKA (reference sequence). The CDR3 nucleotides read TGCAGTGCTAAAGGGACAGGGGGCTTTTACAATGAGCAGTTCTTC. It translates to CSAKGTGGFYNEQFF.